This T cell receptor (beta chain) comes out of a study of Ad26.COV2.S vaccination and SARS-CoV-2 variants. Study background: Once, or twice with 56 days between doses, Ad26.COV2.S was given intramuscularly.

Method: immunoSEQ multiplex PCR; TCRdb's copy keeps in-frame clones and lacks some. The table lists around 350,000 clones, around 84% of them singletons. Treatment in this sample: some 19 received Ad26.COV2.S at low or high dose, single or two shots; several received placebo; per-sample allocation not given. Sampling occurred on day 63 after the first vaccine or placebo injection. Expression of Wuhan-strain SARS-CoV-2 spike came from the Ad26 vector that formed the vaccine. The clonotype originates from a person aged 18-65 years who received the Ad26.COV2.S COVID-19 vaccine or a placebo. The material sequenced was peripheral blood, taken in a trial of Ad26.COV2.S vaccine versus placebo.

The CDR3 sequence is CASSPGLGHQETQYF. The CDR3 DNA follows: TGTGCCAGCAGTCCCGGACTAGGCCACCAAGAGACCCAGTACTTC. The chain employs TRBV27 and TRBJ2-5; the match to TRBD2 covers 7 bases. CDR1 is MNHEY and CDR2 is SMNVEV in the germline V gene (reference sequence). The length of the CDR3 is 15 residues. The J segment lost 0 bases and the V segment lost 5 bases, leaving 6 bases of the junction unmatched.